Listed below are T cell receptor beta chains from one sample, sequenced in a study of molecular identifiers for immune sequencing clone quantification. TCRdb reprocessed the PCR reads with MiXCR, giving one entry per CDR3 protein. Of some 650,000 distinct CDR3 sequences listed, less than 20% are singletons. Sequencing was performed on naive CD8+ T cells from blood, with Jurkat cell RNA spiked in. Receptors originate from a human donor in good health. Some libraries in this study had Jurkat cell RNA spiked in. Each CDR3 is given with its conserved first and last residue. The D gene is left open where the match is weak. Where a row states a size, it is once, few, many or the class of an expanded clone; other rows omit it.

TRBJ2-1	NA	NA	16	TRBV4-1	CASSLIPTGDYNEQFF	TGCGCCAGCAGCCTAATACCCACAGGAGACTACAATGAGCAGTTCTTC
TRBJ1-1	many	NA	15	TRBV2	CASSEGIGMNTEAFF	TGTGCCAGCAGTGAAGGGATCGGTATGAACACTGAAGCTTTCTTT
TRBJ2-7	few	TRBD1	11	TRBV20-1	CSGDRGHEQYF	TGCAGCGGGGACAGGGGACACGAGCAGTACTTC
TRBJ2-7	NA	TRBD1	14	TRBV27	CASRPGTALRGQYF	TGTGCCAGCAGACCGGGGACAGCCCTACGAGGGCAGTACTTC
TRBJ2-7	NA	NA	15	TRBV2	CASSVGPSGYYEQYF	TGTGCCAGCAGCGTAGGTCCCTCGGGCTACTACGAGCAGTACTTC
TRBJ1-5	many	NA	15	TRBV19	CASSPNGGSNQPQHF	TGTGCCAGTAGCCCAAATGGGGGTAGCAATCAGCCCCAGCATTTT
TRBJ1-1	many	NA	14	TRBV7-9	CASSPPPWDTEAFF	TGTGCCAGCAGCCCCCCCCCCTGGGACACTGAAGCTTTCTTT
TRBJ2-6	many	NA	16	TRBV7-9	CASSPLFSSGANVLTF	TGTGCCAGCAGCCCGCTTTTCTCCTCTGGGGCCAACGTCCTGACTTTC
TRBJ1-1	NA	NA	14	TRBV5-4	CASSFPGQNTEAFF	TGTGCCAGCAGCTTCCCGGGACAGAACACTGAAGCTTTCTTT
TRBJ1-5	many	NA	14	TRBV2	CASSEVGVVLPQHF	TGTGCCAGCAGTGAAGTGGGAGTGGTCCTGCCCCAGCATTTT
TRBJ1-5	many	NA	18	TRBV19	CASSMFLWADTSNQPQHF	TGTGCCAGTAGTATGTTCTTGTGGGCGGACACTAGCAATCAGCCCCAGCATTTT
TRBJ1-5	many	NA	15	TRBV2	CASTRQHFSNQPQHF	TGTGCCAGCACCCGACAGCACTTTAGCAATCAGCCCCAGCATTTT
TRBJ1-3	few	NA	15	TRBV27	CASSPKGFSGNTIYF	TGTGCCAGCAGTCCCAAGGGGTTCTCTGGAAACACCATATATTTT
TRBJ2-5	many	TRBD1	15	TRBV19	CASSIGDRGRVTQYF	TGTGCCAGTAGTATAGGGGACAGGGGGCGCGTGACCCAGTACTTC
TRBJ2-7	NA	NA	14	TRBV28	CASGYGEPAYVQYF	TGTGCCAGCGGCTATGGGGAACCAGCCTACGTGCAGTACTTC
TRBJ2-7	many	TRBD2	15	TRBV20-1	CSARFGLAAPYEQYF	TGCAGTGCTAGATTCGGACTAGCGGCCCCCTACGAGCAGTACTTC
TRBJ2-7	NA	NA	13	TRBV27	CASSLGQSNEQYF	TGTGCCAGCAGTTTAGGGCAGTCTAACGAGCAGTACTTC
TRBJ2-1	few	TRBD2	13	TRBV12-3/TRBV12-4	CASSLGGSDEQFF	TGTGCCAGCAGTTTGGGCGGGAGCGATGAGCAGTTCTTC
TRBJ1-1	many	NA	13	TRBV29-1	CSVPGQVGTEAFF	TGCAGCGTGCCGGGGCAGGTGGGCACTGAAGCTTTCTTT
TRBJ2-3	NA	NA	13	TRBV19	CASSILLTDTQYF	TGTGCCAGTAGTATTCTTTTGACAGATACGCAGTATTTT
TRBJ2-5	NA	NA	14	TRBV6-2/TRBV6-3	CASSYYVRGETQYF	TGTGCCAGCAGTTACTACGTCAGGGGAGAGACCCAGTACTTC
TRBJ2-5	many	NA	12	TRBV25-1	CASQGLQETQYF	TGTGCCAGTCAGGGTTTACAAGAGACCCAGTACTTC
TRBJ2-7	few	TRBD2	15	TRBV7-9	CASSSLAGGPGEQYF	TGTGCCAGCAGCTCCCTAGCGGGAGGGCCGGGGGAGCAGTACTTC
TRBJ2-1	many	NA	17	TRBV4-1	CASSLGTTKSFSNEQFF	TGCGCCAGCAGCCTAGGGACAACCAAATCTTTTTCCAATGAGCAGTTCTTC
TRBJ1-5	few	NA	19	TRBV21-1	CASSSHRDRDHYSNQPQHF	TGTGCCAGCAGCTCCCATAGGGACAGGGACCACTATAGCAATCAGCCCCAGCATTTT
TRBJ2-5	many	NA	12	TRBV7-9	CASSAIPETQYF	TGTGCCAGCAGCGCTATACCAGAGACCCAGTACTTC
TRBJ1-1	many	TRBD1	15	TRBV10-3	CAISVTGGAGTEAFF	TGTGCCATCAGTGTAACAGGGGGCGCTGGGACTGAAGCTTTCTTT
TRBJ2-2	NA	NA	14	TRBV6-2/TRBV6-3	CASSRQLLTGELFF	TGTGCCAGCAGTAGACAGCTTCTAACCGGGGAGCTGTTTTTT
TRBJ1-1	few	TRBD1	18	TRBV19	CASSITLGRTGGFTEAFF	TGTGCCAGTAGTATCACCTTAGGGAGGACAGGGGGTTTCACTGAAGCTTTCTTT
TRBJ2-7	many	NA	16	TRBV12-3/TRBV12-4	CASTSSGAFGIYEQYF	TGTGCCAGCACCTCCTCGGGGGCATTTGGAATCTACGAGCAGTACTTC
TRBJ1-2	NA	NA	15	TRBV19	CASSFNQRDVYGYTF	TGTGCCAGTAGTTTTAATCAGAGAGATGTTTATGGCTACACCTTC
TRBJ2-5	many	TRBD2	16	TRBV6-2/TRBV6-3	CASSLGLAGISKTQYF	TGTGCCAGCAGTTTGGGACTAGCGGGAATATCAAAGACCCAGTACTTC
TRBJ1-6	few	NA	16	TRBV5-6	CASSPLGGAYNSPLHF	TGTGCCAGCAGCCCGTTGGGGGGCGCGTATAATTCACCCCTCCACTTT
TRBJ2-3	many	NA	15	TRBV28	CASSKYRDSTDTQYF	TGTGCCAGCAGTAAATACAGGGACAGCACAGATACGCAGTATTTT
TRBJ2-7	many	NA	16	TRBV4-2	CASSPNQRTRTYEQYF	TGTGCCAGCAGCCCGAACCAAAGGACTCGCACCTACGAGCAGTACTTC